Listed here are 18 T cell receptor beta chains from one sample, sequenced in a study of T cell responses to AZD1222 COVID-19 vaccine. The repertoire was sequenced with immunoSEQ multiplex PCR; TCRdb's copy has only in-frame clones and lacks some. Of under 150,000 clones listed, 80% to 95% are singletons. This specimen consisted of peripheral blood, obtained on day 0 of AZD1222 vaccination. All receptors come from an adult in good health.

Here the CDR3 DNA reads TGTGCCAGCAGCATAATCGGGGGACAGGTAGGCTACGAGCAGTACTTC. It codes for CASSIIGGQVGYEQYF. The rearrangement joins TRBV5-6 to TRBJ2-7; TRBD1 matches at 8 bases. This CDR3 is built from 16 residues. Looked up from germline, CDR1 is SGHDT and CDR2 is YYEEEE. V shed 4 bases and J 3 bases; nucleotides not matched to a gene: 12. Drawing the rest from reference TRBV5-6 and TRBJ2-7, the complete variable domain is DAGVTQSPTHLIKTRGQQVTLRCSPKSGHDTVSWYQQALGQGPQFIFQYYEEEERQRGNFPDRFSGHQFPNYSSELNVNALLLGDSALYLCASSIIGGQVGYEQYFGPGTRLTVT.

The rearrangement uses TRBV7-2 and TRBJ2-2, with 7 bases aligning to TRBD2. CDR3 length equals 15 residues. The germline V gene has CDR1 SGHTA and CDR2 FQGNSA. The junction had 12 bases not matched to a gene; V was cut back by 5 bases and J by 9 bases. The DNA of the CDR3 is TGTGCCAGCAGCGTCACTAGCGTCCCGGGCCGGGAGCTGTTTTTT. The encoded protein is CASSVTSVPGRELFF. The complete variable domain, with remaining parts taken from reference TRBV7-2 and TRBJ2-2, reads GAGVSQSPSNKVTEKGKDVELRCDPISGHTALYWYRQSLGQGLEFLIYFQGNSAPDKSGLPSDRFSAERTGGSVSTLTIQRTQQEDSAVYLCASSVTSVPGRELFFGEGSRLTVL.

This chain links TRBV28 with TRBJ2-2, with 7 bases lining up with TRBD2. The CDR3 has 15 amino acids. The trim removed 3 bases at V and 6 bases at J, leaving 7 bases unmatched. Germline V CDR1 and CDR2: MDHEN, SYDVKM. The CDR3 here is CASSLAGESAGELFF. The CDR3 nucleotides read TGTGCCAGCAGTTTGGCGGGGGAGTCAGCCGGGGAGCTGTTTTTT.

J is TRBJ2-7 and V is TRBV6-2 or TRBV6-3; perhaps D is TRBD1 or TRBD2 (5 bases each). V lost 4 bases and J lost 6, with 22 bases in between. Germline CDR1 is MNHEY and CDR2 is SVGEGT. The CDR3 has 16 amino acids. The CDR3, as DNA: TGTGCCAGCAGTTCGCCCCTCGGGACCCCCCGCACCGAGCAGTACTTC. Translation gives CASSSPLGTPRTEQYF.

The chain uses TRBV27 and TRBJ1-4, with 8 bases aligning to TRBD1. This CDR3 is 19 amino acids long. Losses at the gene ends were 6 bases for V and 7 bases for J; bases not matched to a gene: 22. The germline gives CDR1 MNHEY, CDR2 SMNVEV (reference sequence). CDR3 sequence (DNA): TGTGCCAGCAGCAAACCCCGGACAGGGAAAGGATGGGGCGGTGAAAAACTGTTTTTT. Amino acid sequence: CASSKPRTGKGWGGEKLFF.

This chain connects TRBV18 to TRBJ2-1; TRBD2 aligns across 9 bases. Germline CDR1 and CDR2: KGHSH and LQKENI. The V segment lost 5 bases and the J segment 5 bases; nucleotides outside the gene matches: 19. The CDR3 spans 19 residues. CDR3 protein: CASSTKVSAGGSGHNEQFF. In nucleotides, the CDR3 is TGTGCCAGCTCAACAAAGGTCTCCGCGGGAGGGTCTGGACACAATGAGCAGTTCTTC.

The chain is built from TRBV10-1 and TRBJ2-5; weak D call: TRBD1 (6 bases). The ends were cut back, 6 bases at V and 0 bases at J, with 8 bases in the middle. Germline CDR1 reads WNHNN; CDR2 reads SYGVQD (reference sequence). This CDR3 region has 13 residues. The CDR3 reads CASSGQYQETQYF. The CDR3 nucleotides are TGCGCCAGCAGCGGACAGTACCAAGAGACCCAGTACTTC.

The V and J genes are TRBV12-3 or TRBV12-4 and TRBJ1-1, with 7 bases fitting TRBD1. Trimming removed 5 bases from V and 5 bases from J; junction bases left unmatched: 5. The CDR3 has 13 residues. The DNA for the CDR3 is TGTGCCAGCAGTACAGGGGCGCGGACTGAAGCTTTCTTT. This sequence encodes CASSTGARTEAFF.

The V call is TRBV28, the J call TRBJ1-5; D is perhaps TRBD1 (5 bases). The V gene lost 6 bases and the J gene lost 2 bases, with 14 bases spanning the gap. Germline V CDR1 and CDR2: MDHEN, SYDVKM. This CDR3 comprises 15 residues. CDR3 nucleotide sequence: TGTGCCAGCAGGGGGACCGCGGGGGGCAATCAGCCCCAGCATTTT. Its translation: CASRGTAGGNQPQHF.

The chain couples TRBV6-5 to TRBJ1-1; the match to TRBD1 covers 9 bases. The CDR3 is made up of 14 amino acids. V shed 4 bases and J 5 bases; nucleotides not matched to a gene: 5. CDR1 and CDR2 (germline): MNHEY, SVGAGI. DNA for the CDR3: TGTGCCAGCAGTTCCGGGACAGGGAGGACTGAAGCTTTCTTT. Encoded protein: CASSSGTGRTEAFF.

This chain connects TRBV2 to TRBJ2-1; unclear D gene. V gave up 8 bases and J gave up 9 bases, with 20 bases separating them. Germline CDR1 is SNHLY and CDR2 is FYNNEI. The CDR3 totals 14 residues. CDR3 in amino acids: CASSPSVEGGEQFF. CDR3 coding DNA: TGTGCCAGCTCCCCCAGCGTTGAAGGTGGTGAGCAGTTCTTC.

The rearrangement links TRBV19 to TRBJ2-2; 8 bases are shared with TRBD1. In germline, CDR1 is LNHDA, CDR2 SQIVND (reference sequence). The CDR3 extends over 14 amino acids. The J segment lost 1 base and the V segment lost 9 bases, leaving 4 bases of the junction unmatched. This CDR3 reads CASRGQGNTGELFF. In nucleotides, the CDR3 is TGTGCCAGCCGAGGACAGGGGAACACCGGGGAGCTGTTTTTT.

This sequence joins TRBV7-2 and TRBJ1-4; 9 bases align to TRBD1. The trim removed 2 bases at V and 6 bases at J, leaving 7 bases unmatched. Germline CDR1 reads SGHTA; CDR2 reads FQGNSA. CDR3 length equals 16 residues. The DNA of the CDR3 is TGTGCCAGCAGCTTAAGGACAGGGGTTGAATATGAAAAACTGTTTTTT. Amino acids: CASSLRTGVEYEKLFF.

The chain recombines TRBV9 with TRBJ2-5; the match to TRBD2 covers 8 bases. The CDR3 runs 16 residues. Germline assignment: CDR1 SGDLS and CDR2 YYNGEE. The junction had 9 bases not matched to a gene; V was cut back by 4 bases and J by 1 base. The CDR3 reads CASSPRGGGLQETQYF. The CDR3 DNA sequence: TGTGCCAGCAGCCCTCGGGGGGGAGGCCTCCAAGAGACCCAGTACTTC.

The CDR3 loop is CSVIRSGVGEAFF. CDR3 sequence (DNA): TGCAGCGTGATACGGTCCGGGGTGGGTGAAGCTTTCTTT. The V call is TRBV29-1, the J call TRBJ1-1; D call uncertain. Trimming removed 6 bases from V and 7 bases from J, with 18 bases in between. Germline V gene data show CDR1 as SQVTM and CDR2 as ANQGSEA. CDR3 length: 13 amino acids.

The genes are TRBV7-9 and TRBJ1-3; 9 nucleotides line up with TRBD1. V trimming: 6 bases; J trimming: 2 bases; junction bases outside the gene matches: 5. The CDR3 has 15 amino acids. Germline CDR1 is SEHNR and CDR2 is FQNEAQ (reference sequence). CDR3 sequence: CASRPTGGTGNTIYF. The CDR3 nucleotides are TGTGCCAGCAGGCCAACAGGGGGCACTGGAAACACCATATATTTT.

The rearrangement joins TRBV6-5 to TRBJ2-7; 8 bases fit TRBD1. The germline CDR1 and CDR2 sequences are MNHEY and SVGAGI. Trimming took 6 bases from V and 3 from J; bases not matched to a gene: 4. The CDR3 totals 13 residues. This CDR3 is CASRPDRVYEQYF. The CDR3 coding sequence is TGTGCCAGCAGACCGGACAGGGTCTACGAGCAGTACTTC.

The V call is TRBV3-1 (or the pseudogene TRBV3-2), the J call TRBJ2-7, with D perhaps matching TRBD2 (5 bases). The germline V gene has CDR1 LGHDT and CDR2 YNNKEL (reference sequence). The CDR3 sequence is 15 residues long. V lost 1 base and J lost 7, with 17 bases in between. This CDR3 is CASSQAFGSPGEQYF. As DNA, the CDR3 is TGTGCCAGCAGCCAAGCATTTGGTAGCCCGGGGGAGCAGTACTTC.